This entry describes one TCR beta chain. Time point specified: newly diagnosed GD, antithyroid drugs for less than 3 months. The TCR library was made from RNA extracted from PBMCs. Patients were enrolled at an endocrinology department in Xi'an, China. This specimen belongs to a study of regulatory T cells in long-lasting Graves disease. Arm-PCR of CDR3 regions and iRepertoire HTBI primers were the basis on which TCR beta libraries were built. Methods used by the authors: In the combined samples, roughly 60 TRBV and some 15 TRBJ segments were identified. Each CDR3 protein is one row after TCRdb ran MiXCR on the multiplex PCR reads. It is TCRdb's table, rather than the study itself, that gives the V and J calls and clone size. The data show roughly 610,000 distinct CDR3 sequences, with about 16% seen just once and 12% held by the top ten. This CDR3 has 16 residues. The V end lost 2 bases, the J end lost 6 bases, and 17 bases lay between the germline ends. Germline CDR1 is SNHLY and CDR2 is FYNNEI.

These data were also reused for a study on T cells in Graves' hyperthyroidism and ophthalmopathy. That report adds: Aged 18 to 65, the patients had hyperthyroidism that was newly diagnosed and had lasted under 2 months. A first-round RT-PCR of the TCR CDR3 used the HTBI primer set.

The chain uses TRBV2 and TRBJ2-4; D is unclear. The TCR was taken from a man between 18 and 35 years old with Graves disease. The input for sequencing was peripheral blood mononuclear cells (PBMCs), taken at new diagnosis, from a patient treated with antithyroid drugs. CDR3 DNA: TGTGCCAGCAGTGAACAAGGGAACGCCGGCGTAAACATTCAGTACTTC. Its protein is CASSEQGNAGVNIQYF.